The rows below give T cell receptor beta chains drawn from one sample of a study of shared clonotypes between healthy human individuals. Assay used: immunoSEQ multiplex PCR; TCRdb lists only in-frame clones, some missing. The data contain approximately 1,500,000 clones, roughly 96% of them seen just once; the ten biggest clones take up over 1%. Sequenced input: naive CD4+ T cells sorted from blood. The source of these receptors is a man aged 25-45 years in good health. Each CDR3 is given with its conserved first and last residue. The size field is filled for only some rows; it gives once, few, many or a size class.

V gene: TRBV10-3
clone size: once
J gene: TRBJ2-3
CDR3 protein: CAISGTTGRVGTDTQYF

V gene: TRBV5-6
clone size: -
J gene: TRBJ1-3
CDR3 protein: CASSHPGVSGNTIYF

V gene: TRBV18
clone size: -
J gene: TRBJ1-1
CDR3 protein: CASSPRDLGMNTEAFF

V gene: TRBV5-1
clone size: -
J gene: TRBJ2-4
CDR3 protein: CASSLQTTHWGENIQYF

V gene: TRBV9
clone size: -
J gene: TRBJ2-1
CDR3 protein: CASSVAERDYSYNEQFF

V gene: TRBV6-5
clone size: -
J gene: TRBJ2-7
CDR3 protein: CASEGQGSYEQYF

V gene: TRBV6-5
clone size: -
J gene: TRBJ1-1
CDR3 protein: CASSDSGTPNTEAFF

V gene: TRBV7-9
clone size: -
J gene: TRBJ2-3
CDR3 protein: CASSPRGHTSTDTQYF

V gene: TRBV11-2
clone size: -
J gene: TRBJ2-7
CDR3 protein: CASSPKDRQGSSHEQYF

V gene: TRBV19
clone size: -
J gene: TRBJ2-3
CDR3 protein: CASSMKWKGVTDTQYF

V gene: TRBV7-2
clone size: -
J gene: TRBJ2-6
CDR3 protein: CASSLDGANVLTF

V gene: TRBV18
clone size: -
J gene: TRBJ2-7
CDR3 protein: CASSPLGTGSSSYEQYF

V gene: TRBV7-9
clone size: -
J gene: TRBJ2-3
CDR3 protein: CASSLLQSTDTQYF

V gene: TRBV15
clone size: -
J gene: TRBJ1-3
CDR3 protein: CATSRDQFGTGGNTIYF

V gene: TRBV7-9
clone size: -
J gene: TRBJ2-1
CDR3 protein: CASSHRTSIGNEQFF

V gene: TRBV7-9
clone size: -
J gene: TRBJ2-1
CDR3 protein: CASSTGTGTYNEQFF

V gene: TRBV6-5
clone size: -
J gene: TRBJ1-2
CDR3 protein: CASSYSRREYGYTF